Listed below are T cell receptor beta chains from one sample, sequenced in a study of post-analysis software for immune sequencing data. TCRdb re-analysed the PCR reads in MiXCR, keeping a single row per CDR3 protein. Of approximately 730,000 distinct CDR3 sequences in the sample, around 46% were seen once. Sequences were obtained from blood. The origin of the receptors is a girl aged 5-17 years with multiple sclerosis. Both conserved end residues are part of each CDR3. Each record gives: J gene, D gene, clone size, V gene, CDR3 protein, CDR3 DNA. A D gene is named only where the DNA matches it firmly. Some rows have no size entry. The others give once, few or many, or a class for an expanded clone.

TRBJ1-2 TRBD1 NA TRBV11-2 CASSSRDRGGYTF TGTGCCAGCAGCTCCCGGGACAGGGGTGGCTACACCTTC
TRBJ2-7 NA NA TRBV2 CASSENNRGSYEQYF TGTGCCAGCAGTGAAAATAACCGAGGCTCCTACGAGCAGTACTTC
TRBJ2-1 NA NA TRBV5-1 CASATTNNEQFF TGCGCCAGCGCGACTACCAACAATGAGCAGTTCTTC
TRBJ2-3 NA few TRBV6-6 CASSYTRQSADTQYF TGTGCCAGCAGTTACACCCGGCAGAGCGCAGATACGCAGTATTTT
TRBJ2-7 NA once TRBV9 CASSVGENYEQYF TGTGCCAGCAGCGTAGGAGAAAACTACGAGCAGTACTTC
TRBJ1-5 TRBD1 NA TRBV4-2 CASSQDSGTGGPQPQHF TGTGCCAGCAGCCAAGACTCCGGGACAGGGGGCCCTCAGCCCCAGCATTTT
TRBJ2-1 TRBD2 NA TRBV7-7 CASSVARGLGLAGGLHNEQFF TGTGCTAGCAGCGTCGCCAGGGGCCTTGGACTAGCGGGAGGCCTCCACAATGAGCAGTTCTTC
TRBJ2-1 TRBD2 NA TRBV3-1 CASSQVRTTSGFGGLNEQFF TGTGCCAGCAGCCAAGTTCGGACGACTAGCGGGTTTGGAGGTCTGAATGAGCAGTTCTTC
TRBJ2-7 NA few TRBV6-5 CASGSGLSYEQYF TGTGCCAGCGGGAGCGGCCTCTCCTACGAGCAGTACTTC
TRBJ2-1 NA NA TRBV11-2 CASSDMSYNEQFF TGTGCCAGCAGTGACATGTCCTACAATGAGCAGTTCTTC
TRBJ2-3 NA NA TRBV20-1 CSANRDSSDTQYF TGCAGTGCTAATCGGGACTCTTCAGATACGCAGTATTTT
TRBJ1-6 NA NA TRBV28 CASSPGRNNSPLHF TGTGCCAGCAGCCCTGGACGGAATAATTCACCCCTCCACTTT
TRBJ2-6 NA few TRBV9 CASSTGAPSGANVLTF TGTGCCAGCAGCACCGGGGCCCCCTCTGGGGCCAACGTCCTGACTTTC
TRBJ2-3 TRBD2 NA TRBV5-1 CASSYLAGFTDTQYF TGCGCCAGCAGCTACTTAGCGGGGTTCACAGATACGCAGTATTTT
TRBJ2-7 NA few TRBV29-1 CSVRGGYEQYF TGCAGCGTCAGGGGAGGCTACGAGCAGTACTTC
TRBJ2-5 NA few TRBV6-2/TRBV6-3 CASSYGLSGGGQETQYF TGTGCCAGCAGTTACGGGTTGTCAGGGGGAGGCCAAGAGACCCAGTACTTC
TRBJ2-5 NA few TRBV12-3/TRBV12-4 CASSLELLGETQYF TGTGCCAGCAGTTTAGAGCTCTTAGGGGAGACCCAGTACTTC
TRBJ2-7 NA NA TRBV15 CATSRERLGASYEQYF TGTGCCACCAGCAGAGAGAGGCTAGGAGCGTCCTACGAGCAGTACTTC
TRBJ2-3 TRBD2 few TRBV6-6 CASSPYGTSIPTDTQYF TGTGCCAGCAGTCCTTACGGGACTAGCATACCCACAGATACGCAGTATTTT
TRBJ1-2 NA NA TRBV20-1 CSEGSLYGYTF TGCAGTGAGGGCAGCCTCTATGGCTACACCTTC
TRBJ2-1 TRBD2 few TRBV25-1 CASSEYLAGESNEQFF TGTGCCAGCAGTGAATATCTAGCGGGAGAATCGAATGAGCAGTTCTTC
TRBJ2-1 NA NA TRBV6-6 CASSPQRASYNEQFF TGTGCCAGCAGTCCCCAACGAGCTTCCTACAATGAGCAGTTCTTC
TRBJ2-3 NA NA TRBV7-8 CASSRETGSTDTQYF TGTGCCAGCAGCCGGGAGACAGGGAGCACAGATACGCAGTATTTT
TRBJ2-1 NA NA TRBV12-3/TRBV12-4 CASWFRGGGFEQFF TGTGCCAGCTGGTTCCGGGGCGGAGGCTTTGAGCAGTTCTTC
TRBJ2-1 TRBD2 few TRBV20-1 CSALTLAGGLYNEQFF TGCAGTGCCCTTACTCTAGCGGGAGGCCTCTACAATGAGCAGTTCTTC
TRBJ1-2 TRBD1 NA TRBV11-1 CASSFGTAYGYTF TGTGCCAGCAGCTTCGGGACAGCCTATGGCTACACCTTC
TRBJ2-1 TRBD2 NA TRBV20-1 CSAKVAGAPYNEQFF TGCAGTGCTAAAGTAGCGGGAGCCCCGTACAATGAGCAGTTCTTC